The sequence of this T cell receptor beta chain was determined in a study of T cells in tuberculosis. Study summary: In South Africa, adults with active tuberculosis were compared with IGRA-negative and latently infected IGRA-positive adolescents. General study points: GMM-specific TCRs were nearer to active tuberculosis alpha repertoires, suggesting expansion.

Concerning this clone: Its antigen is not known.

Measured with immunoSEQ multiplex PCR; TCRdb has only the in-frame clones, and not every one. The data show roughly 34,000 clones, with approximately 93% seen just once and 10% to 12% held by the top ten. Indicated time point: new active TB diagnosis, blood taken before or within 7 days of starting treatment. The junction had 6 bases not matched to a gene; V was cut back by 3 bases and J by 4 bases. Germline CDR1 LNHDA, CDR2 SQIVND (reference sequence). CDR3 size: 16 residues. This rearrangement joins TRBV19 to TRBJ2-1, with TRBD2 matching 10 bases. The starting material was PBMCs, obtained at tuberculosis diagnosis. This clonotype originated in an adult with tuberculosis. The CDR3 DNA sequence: TGTGCCAGTAGTATTTCCGGGACTAGCGCGTACAATGAGCAGTTCTTC. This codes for CASSISGTSAYNEQFF.